The 27 T cell receptor beta chains listed next were all sequenced from one sample in a study of identical twins. In TCRdb, the 5' RACE reads were re-called with MiXCR into one record per CDR3 protein. In the table there are around 480,000 distinct CDR3 sequences, approximately 14% of which are singletons. The same sample was also studied in work on yellow fever vaccine responses in identical twins.

The sequencing input was CD4+ T cells sorted from blood. Receptors were obtained from a woman aged 18-29 years in good health.

This chain joins TRBV20-1 and TRBJ2-7; either TRBD1 or TRBD2 may fit D (5 bases each). Germline V gene lookup returns CDR1 DFQATT and CDR2 SNEGSKA (reference sequence). CDR3 length: 12 amino acids. Trimming took 6 bases from V and 9 from J, leaving 18 bases between them. CDR3 loop: CSASNKAGAQYF. CDR3 nucleotides: TGCAGTGCCAGCAACAAGGCCGGGGCGCAGTACTTC.

The rearrangement joins TRBV28 to TRBJ1-2, with D unresolved. CDR1 and CDR2 from the germline V gene are MDHEN and SYDVKM. The CDR3 contains 14 residues. V gave up 1 base and J gave up 2 bases, with 8 bases separating them. The CDR3 region has the DNA TGTGCCAGCAGTTTATTAGGACGGAACTATGGCTACACCTTC. Encoded protein: CASSLLGRNYGYTF.

This clonotype turned up a few times. The gene calls are TRBV3-1 and TRBJ2-7, with D unresolved. CDR1 is LGHDT and CDR2 is YNNKEL in the germline V gene (reference sequence). Deletions cut 1 base from V and 6 bases from J, with 10 bases between. The CDR3 length is 13 residues. CDR3 DNA sequence: TGTGCCAGCAGCCAAGGCTCCCTGGGCGAGCAGTACTTC. The encoded protein is CASSQGSLGEQYF.

This clonotype was seen only a few times. The V call is TRBV3-1, the J call TRBJ2-3, with D perhaps matching TRBD2 (5 bases). V gave up 1 base and J gave up 1 base, with 12 bases separating them. CDR1 is LGHDT and CDR2 is YNNKEL in the germline V gene (reference sequence). This CDR3 contains 16 residues. DNA of the CDR3: TGTGCCAGCAGCCAAGTTCGTCGGGGAGGCACAGATACGCAGTATTTT. This encodes CASSQVRRGGTDTQYF.

This clonotype has just a few counts. V is TRBV27 and J is TRBJ2-6; tentatively, D is TRBD1 (5 bases). There are 15 residues in the CDR3. CDR1 and CDR2 from the germline V gene are MNHEY and SMNVEV (reference sequence). Trimming cost V 6 bases and J 2 bases, with 11 bases left between them. CDR3 in amino acids: CASSNQGAGANVLTF. CDR3 in DNA: TGTGCCAGCAGCAACCAGGGTGCTGGGGCCAACGTCCTGACTTTC.

This clonotype showed up many times. This chain uses TRBV20-1 with TRBJ2-1, with TRBD2 identical over 8 bases. The CDR3 runs to 14 residues. Germline assignment: CDR1 DFQATT and CDR2 SNEGSKA (reference sequence). Germline trimming cut 2 bases from V and 0 bases from J; bases unmatched to any gene: 0. In DNA, the CDR3 is TGCAGTGCTAGAAGCGGGAGCTCCTACAATGAGCAGTTCTTC. Translation: CSARSGSSYNEQFF.

This clonotype was counted at least ten times. This chain uses TRBV7-2 with TRBJ2-1; a weak D match, TRBD2 (5 bases). Germline lookup yields CDR1 SGHTA and CDR2 FQGNSA. The CDR3 spans 15 residues. The ends were cut back, 4 bases at V and 5 bases at J, with 15 bases in the middle. CDR3 DNA: TGTGCCAGCAGCTCTCAACGTTTCGGGAACAATGAGCAGTTCTTC. This sequence encodes CASSSQRFGNNEQFF.

This clonotype was found a few times. V usage is TRBV6-2 or TRBV6-3 and J usage is TRBJ2-3, with D tentatively TRBD1 (7 bases). The CDR3 is 15 residues long. Germline values: CDR1 MNHEY, CDR2 SVGEGT. Trimming pared 3 bases from V and 0 bases from J, leaving 10 bases between. CDR3: CASSYAGGSTDTQYF. The CDR3 nucleotides read TGTGCCAGCAGTTATGCAGGGGGGAGCACAGATACGCAGTATTTT.

The chain combines TRBV4-3 with TRBJ2-1, with D perhaps TRBD2 (5 bases). The CDR3 has 14 amino acids. From germline, CDR1 is LGHNA and CDR2 YSLEER. Trimming took off 3 bases at V and 3 bases at J, with 9 bases between the two ends. In DNA form, the CDR3 reads TGCGCCAGCAGCCAGGGAGAAAACTACAATGAGCAGTTCTTC. Translation gives CASSQGENYNEQFF.

This clonotype was observed a handful of times. The gene calls are TRBV27 and TRBJ1-2; no clear D gene. V was shortened by 2 bases and J by 7 bases, with 11 bases between the two germline ends. The CDR3 contains 13 residues. CDR1 is MNHEY, CDR2 SMNVEV, per germline (reference sequence). CDR3 residues: CASSLNPSSGYTF. CDR3 in DNA: TGTGCCAGCAGTTTAAACCCTAGCTCTGGCTACACCTTC.

Many counts were recorded for this clonotype. This chain links TRBV4-3 with TRBJ2-1, with D possibly being TRBD1 (5 bases). Trimming took 0 bases from V and 2 from J, leaving 11 bases between them. The germline V gene has CDR1 LGHNA and CDR2 YSLEER. The CDR3 is 16 residues long. The CDR3 nucleotides are TGCGCCAGCAGCCAAGAAGTTGACAGTCCCTACAATGAGCAGTTCTTC. Translating gives CASSQEVDSPYNEQFF.

The gene calls are TRBV4-3 and TRBJ2-5, with 10 bases identical to TRBD2. The CDR3 extends over 14 amino acids. V was clipped by 4 bases and J by 5 bases; unmatched bases: 4. CDR1 LGHNA and CDR2 YSLEER come from the germline V gene. The CDR3 here is CASSRGLAVETQYF. The CDR3 DNA sequence: TGCGCCAGCAGCCGAGGACTAGCGGTGGAGACCCAGTACTTC.

The chain links TRBV3-1 to TRBJ2-5; 7 nucleotides agree with TRBD1. From germline, CDR1 is LGHDT and CDR2 YNNKEL (reference sequence). V was clipped by 4 bases and J by 6 bases; unmatched bases: 8. CDR3 length equals 14 residues. CDR3 loop: CASSPPTGRKTQYF. The CDR3 region has the DNA TGTGCCAGCAGCCCCCCGACAGGGCGAAAGACCCAGTACTTC.

The V and J genes are TRBV20-1 and TRBJ2-1, with 9 nucleotides matching TRBD2. This CDR3 has 14 residues. Germline V lookup: CDR1 DFQATT, CDR2 SNEGSKA (reference sequence). CDR3 sequence reads: CSWFFAGGSNEQFF. The CDR3 DNA follows: TGCAGCTGGTTTTTCGCGGGAGGGAGCAATGAGCAGTTCTTC.

The chain combines TRBV6-2 or TRBV6-3 with TRBJ2-1; D remains ambiguous. V was pared by 3 bases and J by 7 bases, with 7 bases between. CDR3 length equals 12 residues. Germline V CDR1 and CDR2: MNHEY, SVGEGT. The CDR3 sequence is CASSYRQNEQFF. CDR3 DNA sequence: TGTGCCAGCAGTTATCGGCAGAATGAGCAGTTCTTC.

This clonotype was detected a few times. This chain joins TRBV20-1 and TRBJ1-2; D gene ambiguous. V was pared by 3 bases and J by 8 bases, with 16 bases between. The CDR3 consists of 13 residues. The V gene's germline CDR1 is DFQATT and CDR2 SNEGSKA (reference sequence). The CDR3 DNA is TGCAGTGCTAGGGATAGCCGGGCGAGGGGCTACACCTTC. This encodes CSARDSRARGYTF.

CDR3 DNA sequence: TGTGCCAGCAGTTCGAGACAGGGTACCTACGAGCAGTACTTC. This translates into CASSSRQGTYEQYF. The chain links TRBV12-3 or TRBV12-4 to TRBJ2-7; 7 positions agree with TRBD1. Trimming cost V 4 bases and J 2 bases; bases outside gene matches: 5. This CDR3 comprises 14 residues.

This clonotype showed up just a few times. V usage is TRBV18 and J usage is TRBJ2-1; 8 nucleotides match TRBD2. CDR1 and CDR2 from the germline V gene are KGHSH and LQKENI. V dropped 1 base and J dropped 2; count of bases not matched to a gene: 13. This CDR3 comprises 19 residues. The CDR3 protein is CASSPRSLAGAPTYNEQFF. In nucleotides, the CDR3 is TGTGCCAGCTCACCACGTTCCCTAGCGGGTGCGCCAACCTACAATGAGCAGTTCTTC.

V gene TRBV6-1 combines with J gene TRBJ2-1; TRBD2 might be the D (5 bases). Germline V gives CDR1 MNHNS, CDR2 SASEGT. This CDR3 has 12 residues. V was trimmed by 0 bases and J by 14 bases, leaving 11 bases between them. CDR3 in amino acids: CASSEAAYGEFF. The CDR3 nucleotides read TGTGCCAGCAGTGAAGCGGCTTACGGGGAGTTCTTC.

This sequence joins TRBV5-6 and TRBJ2-2; 8 nucleotides agree with TRBD2. CDR3 length: 15 residues. Germline V gene sequence: CDR1 SGHDT, CDR2 YYEEEE. After removal of 5 bases from V and 2 bases from J, the junction contained 5 bases not matched to a gene. CDR3 in amino acids: CASRRAGVNTGELFF. The CDR3 DNA follows: TGTGCCAGCAGGCGAGCGGGGGTTAACACCGGGGAGCTGTTTTTT.

CDR3 sequence (DNA): TGTGCCAGCAGTTTCTCGGCAGGGAGCACCTACGAGCAGTACTTC. This codes for CASSFSAGSTYEQYF. This chain uses TRBV6-5 with TRBJ2-7; either TRBD1 or TRBD2 may supply D (5 bases each). Germline V CDR1 and CDR2: MNHEY, SVGAGI. V lost 4 bases, J lost 2 bases, and 15 bases lay in between. CDR3 length equals 15 residues.

The rearrangement uses TRBV15 and TRBJ2-3; TRBD1 agrees at 9 bases. V lost 5 bases and J lost 2; bases outside the gene matches: 5. Germline loops: CDR1 LNHNV, CDR2 YYDKDF (reference sequence). This CDR3 comprises 15 residues. The CDR3 DNA follows: TGTGCCACCAGCTCGCACAGGGGGCCCACAGATACGCAGTATTTT. Translating gives CATSSHRGPTDTQYF.

This chain joins TRBV6-5 and TRBJ2-5; D perhaps matches TRBD2 (7 bases). The germline gives CDR1 MNHEY, CDR2 SVGAGI. Trimming left V 2 bases short and J 5 bases short, with 12 bases between. This CDR3 has 14 residues. The CDR3 sequence: CASSYAGAGETQYF. CDR3 DNA: TGTGCCAGCAGTTACGCGGGGGCTGGGGAGACCCAGTACTTC.

This clonotype occurred a few times. The chain recombines TRBV4-2 with TRBJ2-5, with D perhaps matching TRBD1 or TRBD2 (5 bases each). The CDR3 contains 13 residues. Germline CDR1 LGHNA, CDR2 YNFKEQ. The germline V and J ends were trimmed by 0 bases and 7 bases, with 9 bases remaining between them. The chain's CDR3 is CASSQDFGATQYF. CDR3 DNA sequence: TGTGCCAGCAGCCAAGACTTCGGGGCGACCCAGTACTTC.

This clonotype has more than one count but fewer than ten. The CDR3 coding sequence is TGTGCCATCAGGGGAGGACTAGCGGGGAACACAGATACGCAGTATTTT. It codes for CAIRGGLAGNTDTQYF. This chain uses TRBV10-3 with TRBJ2-3; TRBD2 aligns across 12 bases. With V trimmed by 6 bases and J by 2 bases, 6 bases remained unmatched. This CDR3 contains 16 residues. The V gene's germline CDR1 is ENHRY and CDR2 SYGVKD.

V gene TRBV7-2 combines with J gene TRBJ2-4, with 8 bases identical to TRBD1. The germline V gene has CDR1 SGHTA and CDR2 FQGNSA. The V gene end was trimmed by 0 bases and the J gene end by 8 bases; junction bases not matched to a gene: 6. The CDR3 is made up of 15 amino acids. CDR3 DNA sequence: TGTGCCAGCAGCTTAGCGGACAGGGTCGGACACATTCAGTACTTC. It translates to CASSLADRVGHIQYF. The full variable domain, in which reference TRBV7-2 and TRBJ2-4 provide the parts outside the CDR3, is GAGVSQSPSNKVTEKGKDVELRCDPISGHTALYWYRQSLGQGLEFLIYFQGNSAPDKSGLPSDRFSAERTGGSVSTLTIQRTQQEDSAVYLCASSLADRVGHIQYFGAGTRLSVL.

This clonotype was counted only a few times. Germline and junction disagree at one end, which may indicate a read error. The rearrangement uses TRBV10-3 and TRBJ2-1; 8 bases are a match to TRBD1. The length of the CDR3 is 14 residues. The germline V gene has CDR1 ENHRY and CDR2 SYGVKD. CDR3 DNA sequence: TGTGCCATTAGTGCGGGTCAGGGGGCGAGTGAGCAGTTCTTC. It yields the protein CAISAGQGASEQFF.